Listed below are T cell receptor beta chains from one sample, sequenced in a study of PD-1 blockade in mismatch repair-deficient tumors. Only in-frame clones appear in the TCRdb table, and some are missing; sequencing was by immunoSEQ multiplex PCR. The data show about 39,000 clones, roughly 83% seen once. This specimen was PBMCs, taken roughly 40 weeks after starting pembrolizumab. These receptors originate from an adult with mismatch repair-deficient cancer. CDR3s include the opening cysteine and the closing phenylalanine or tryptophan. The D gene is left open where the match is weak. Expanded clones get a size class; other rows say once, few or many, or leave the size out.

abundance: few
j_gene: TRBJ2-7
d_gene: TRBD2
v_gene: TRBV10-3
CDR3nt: TGTGCCACCAGGGAGCGGGAGGCCTACGAGCAGTACTTC
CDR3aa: CATREREAYEQYF

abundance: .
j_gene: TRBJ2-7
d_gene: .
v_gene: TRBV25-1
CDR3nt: TGTGCCAGCGAGGGGGGGAGGTCCTACTCCTACGAGCAGTACTTC
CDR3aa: CASEGGRSYSYEQYF

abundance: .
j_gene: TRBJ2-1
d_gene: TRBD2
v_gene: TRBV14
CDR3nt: TGTGCCAGCAGGATGGGGGGAGGGTACTACAATGAGCAGTTCTTC
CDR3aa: CASRMGGGYYNEQFF

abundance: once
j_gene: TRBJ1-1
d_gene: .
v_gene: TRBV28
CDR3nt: TGTGCCAGCAGTATATCAGGGAACACTGAAGCTTTCTTT
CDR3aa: CASSISGNTEAFF

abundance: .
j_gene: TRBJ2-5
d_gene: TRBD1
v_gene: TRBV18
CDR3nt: TGTGCCAGCTCACCACGGAGACAGGGCATCCAAGAGACCCAGTACTTC
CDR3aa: CASSPRRQGIQETQYF

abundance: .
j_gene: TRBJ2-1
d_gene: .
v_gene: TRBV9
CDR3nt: TGTGCCAGCAACCTAAGGGGGACGAATGAGCAGTTCTTC
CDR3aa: CASNLRGTNEQFF

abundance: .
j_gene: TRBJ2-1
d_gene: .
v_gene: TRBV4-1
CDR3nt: TGCGCCAGCAGCCCGAACTACCGCGCCATCCCTTACAATGAGCAGTTCTTC
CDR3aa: CASSPNYRAIPYNEQFF

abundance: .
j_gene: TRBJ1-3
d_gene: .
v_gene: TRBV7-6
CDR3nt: TGTGCCAGCAGCATCAACAGGGTTGTCGGAAACACCATATATTTT
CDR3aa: CASSINRVVGNTIYF

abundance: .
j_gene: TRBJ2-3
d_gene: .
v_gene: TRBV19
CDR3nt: TGTGCCAGTAGTGTCAGTTCCAGGGGCCTCTTCACAGATACGCAGTATTTT
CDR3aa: CASSVSSRGLFTDTQYF

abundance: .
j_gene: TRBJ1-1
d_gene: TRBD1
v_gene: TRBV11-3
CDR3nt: TGTGCCAGCAGCGCCGGACAGGGAGAAGTGAACACTGAAGCTTTCTTT
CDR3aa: CASSAGQGEVNTEAFF

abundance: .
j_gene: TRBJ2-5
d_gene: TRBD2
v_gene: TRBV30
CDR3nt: TGTGCCTGGAGTGTATCCCGCGTCCCTAGCGGGATCCAAGAGACCCAGTACTTC
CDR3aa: CAWSVSRVPSGIQETQYF

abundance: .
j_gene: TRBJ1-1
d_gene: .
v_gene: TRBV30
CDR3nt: TGTGCCTGGAGTGTACGGGGGGCTAACACTGAAGCTTTCTTT
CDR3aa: CAWSVRGANTEAFF

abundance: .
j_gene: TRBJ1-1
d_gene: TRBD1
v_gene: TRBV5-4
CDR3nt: TGTGCCAGCAGCTCAGGGACAGGGATTACTGAAGCTTTCTTT
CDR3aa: CASSSGTGITEAFF

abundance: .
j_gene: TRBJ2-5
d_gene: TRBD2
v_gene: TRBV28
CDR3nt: TGTGCCAGCAGCCGGACTAGAGGGACAGAGACCCAGTACTTC
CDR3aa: CASSRTRGTETQYF

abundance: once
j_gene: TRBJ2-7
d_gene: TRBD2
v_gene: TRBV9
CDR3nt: TGTGCCAGCAGCGTAGAACCGGGAGGGCCACCCTACGAGCAGTACTTC
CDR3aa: CASSVEPGGPPYEQYF

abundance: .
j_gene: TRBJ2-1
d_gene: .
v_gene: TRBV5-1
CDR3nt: TGCGCCAGCAGCTTTGACAGCTACAATGAGCAGTTCTTC
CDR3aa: CASSFDSYNEQFF

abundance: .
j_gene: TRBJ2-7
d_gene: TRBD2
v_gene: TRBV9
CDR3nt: TGTGCCAGCAGCGTAGGTAGCGGGGCGCCGAATTACGAGCAGTACTTC
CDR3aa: CASSVGSGAPNYEQYF

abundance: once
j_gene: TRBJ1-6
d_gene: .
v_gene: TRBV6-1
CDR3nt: TGTGCCACCGACACGGTGAGCTCCTATAATTCACCCCTCCACTTT
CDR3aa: CATDTVSSYNSPLHF

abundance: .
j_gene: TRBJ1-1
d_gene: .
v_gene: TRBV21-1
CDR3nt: TGTGCCAGCACCTGCACAGGGTGTGACACTGAAGCTTTCTTT
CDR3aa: CASTCTGCDTEAFF

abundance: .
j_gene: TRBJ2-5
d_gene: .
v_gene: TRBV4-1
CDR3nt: TGCGCCAGCAGCCAAGCCTACTCGAATATGGAGACCCAGTACTTC
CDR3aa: CASSQAYSNMETQYF

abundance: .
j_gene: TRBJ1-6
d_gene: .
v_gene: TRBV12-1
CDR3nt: TGTGCCAGCAGCTTTGTTACAGGGGCCTCCTATAATTCACCCCTCCACTTT
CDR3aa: CASSFVTGASYNSPLHF

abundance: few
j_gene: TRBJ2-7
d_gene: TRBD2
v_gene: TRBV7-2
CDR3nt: TGTGCCAGCAGCTTTGGGACTAGCGGGGAACCTTACGAGCAGTACTTC
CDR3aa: CASSFGTSGEPYEQYF

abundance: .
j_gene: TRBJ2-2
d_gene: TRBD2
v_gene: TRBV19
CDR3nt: TGTGCCAGTACCCAGACTAGCGGGAGGCGAGGAACCGGGGAGCTGTTTTTT
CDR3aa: CASTQTSGRRGTGELFF

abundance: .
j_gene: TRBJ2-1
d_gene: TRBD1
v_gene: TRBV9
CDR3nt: TGTGCCAGCAGCCGGGGACAGGGGAGCAATGAGCAGTTCTTC
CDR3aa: CASSRGQGSNEQFF

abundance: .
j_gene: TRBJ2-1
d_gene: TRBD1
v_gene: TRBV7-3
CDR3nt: TGTGCCAGCAGGGACAGGGGAAACGAGCAGTTCTTC
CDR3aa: CASRDRGNEQFF

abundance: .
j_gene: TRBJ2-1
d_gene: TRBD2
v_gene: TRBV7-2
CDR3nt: TGTGCCAGCAGCTTCGCTAGCGGGAGTTCGTTCGGCGATGAGCAGTTCTTC
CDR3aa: CASSFASGSSFGDEQFF

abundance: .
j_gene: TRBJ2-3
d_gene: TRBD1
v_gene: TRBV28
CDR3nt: TGTGCCAGCAGTTTCGCAGGGGGCGGCACGAATACGCAGTATTTT
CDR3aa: CASSFAGGGTNTQYF

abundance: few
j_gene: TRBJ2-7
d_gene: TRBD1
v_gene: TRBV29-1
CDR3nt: TGCAGCGTGCCCGACAGGGACCACGAGCAGTACTTC
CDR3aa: CSVPDRDHEQYF

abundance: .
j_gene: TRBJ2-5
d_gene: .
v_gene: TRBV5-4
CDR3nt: TGTGCCAGCAGCGGAGGTCCACAAGAGACCCAGTACTTC
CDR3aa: CASSGGPQETQYF

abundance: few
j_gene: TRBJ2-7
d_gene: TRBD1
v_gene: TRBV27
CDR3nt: TGTGCCAGCAGTTTATCAGGACAGGGGTCCTTATTCGAGCAGTACTTC
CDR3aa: CASSLSGQGSLFEQYF

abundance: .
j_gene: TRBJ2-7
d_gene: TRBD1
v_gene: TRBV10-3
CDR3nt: TGTGCCATCAGTGCTGTGACAGGGGAACTCGAGCAGTACTTC
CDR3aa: CAISAVTGELEQYF

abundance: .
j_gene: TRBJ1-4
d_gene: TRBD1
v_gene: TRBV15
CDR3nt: TGTGCCACCAGCAGCTTCTTGACAGGGAGATGGGAAAAACTGTTTTTT
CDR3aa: CATSSFLTGRWEKLFF